This TCR beta chain appears in the sequencing data of a study of early T cells in non-severe SARS-CoV-2 infection (dated by TCRdb to the early 2020s). Concerning the study at large: TCR sequencing used bulk RNA from unsorted whole blood, so alpha and beta chains could not be paired. Paper-wide results and their limitations: VDJdb matching was skewed toward anti-spike CD8 responses and likely underestimated virus-specific expansions by missing private and CD4 specificities.

This clonotype was counted many times. What antigen it recognizes has not been identified. Base qualities are missing; no much larger clone stands one base away. A case-control design nested within a healthcare worker cohort in London, UK, was used, with weekly nasopharyngeal swab PCR tests and blood sampling performed. Between 23 and 31 March 2020, the week of the UK lockdown, healthcare workers were enrolled and then followed up weekly for as long as 16 weeks. The library came from 5' RACE. Sequenced using a NextSeq 500. In the TCR library protocol, unique molecular identifiers were attached to individual cDNA molecules to correct for PCR bias and sequencing error. TCR alpha and beta chains were both sequenced, and the abundances of alpha and beta sequences in each sample were closely correlated with each other. In the authors' own workflow: V gene, J gene and CDR3 annotation of TCR sequences was performed with Decombinator V4. TCRs were defined as expanded if a significant change between any two time points was detected under a Poisson model with p below 0.0001. TCR abundances were normalised to the total number of TCRs sequenced in each sample and reported as counts per million. TRAV1-2 paired with TRAJ12, TRAJ20 or TRAJ33 defined MAIT TCRs, while TRAV10 paired with TRAJ18 defined iNKT TCRs. VDJdb, accessed on 1 November 2021, was searched for TCRs annotated for CMV, EBV and SARS-CoV-2, and TCRs annotated for more than one antigen were excluded. In TCRdb, the public reads were trimmed at Q25 with fastp and aligned with MiXCR, with productive beta chains retained. Every distinct CDR3 protein forms one entry, paired with its most common genes and DNA. The V and J calls and clone size come from TCRdb's table, not from the authors' own analysis. Across this sample there are around 55,000 distinct CDR3 sequences, with 12% seen only once. The ten largest account for 3% to 4.5% of the sample.

The CDR3 has 16 amino acids, counting the end cysteine and phenylalanine. The only DNA kept is the CDR3, 48 bases in frame from the first base. V trim: 1 base; J trim: 4 bases; unmatched bases: 4. This clonotype originated in an adult who was a healthcare worker with PCR-confirmed SARS-CoV-2 infection or an uninfected control (not recorded which). The sequencing input was whole blood. The rearranged segments are TRBV12-3 or TRBV12-4 and TRBJ1-1; 12 bases in the middle match TRBD1. Here is the DNA: TGTGCCAGCAGTTTAGGGGGGACAGGGGGCCTCACTGAAGCTTTCTTT. This gives the protein CASSLGGTGGLTEAFF.